These 7 T cell receptor beta chains originate from one sample sequenced in a study of blood T cells in healthy people across ages. A J-beta primer mix and a sample-barcoded 5' primer were used in a second PCR of roughly 7 to 12 cycles. One entry per CDR3 protein results from TCRdb running MiXCR on the 5' RACE reads. The sample carries roughly 1,500,000 distinct CDR3 sequences, about 31% recorded once. The sample comprised blood. The receptor source for this set is a woman aged 30 to 39 in good health.

This clonotype was seen a single time. This sequence joins TRBV30 and TRBJ2-5; 7 bases agree with TRBD2. Per the germline V gene, CDR1 is GTSNPN and CDR2 is SVGIG (reference sequence). CDR3 size: 15 residues. V was pared by 4 bases and J by 4 bases, with 12 bases of the junction left unmatched. The CDR3 loop is CAWNSASGMGETQYF. In nucleotides, the CDR3 is TGTGCCTGGAATTCTGCCAGCGGGATGGGAGAGACCCAGTACTTC. Full variable domain (missing parts from reference TRBV30 and TRBJ2-5): SQTIHQWPATLVQPVGSPLSLECTVEGTSNPNLYWYRQAAGRGLQLLFYSVGIGQISSEVPQNLSASRPQDRQFILSSKKLLLSDSGFYLCAWNSASGMGETQYFGPGTRLLVL.

The CDR3 loop is CASSFSRTGGYTF. The CDR3 DNA reads as TGTGCCAGCAGTTTCTCTCGTACAGGTGGCTACACCTTC. The V and J genes are TRBV12-3 or TRBV12-4 and TRBJ1-2, with D possibly being TRBD1 (5 bases). This CDR3 region has 13 residues. Trimming took 3 bases from V and 7 from J, leaving 12 bases between them.

This clonotype turned up a few times. The chain carries TRBV6-2 or TRBV6-3 and TRBJ1-5; D not resolved. The CDR3 is made up of 14 amino acids. Trimming cost V 5 bases and J 0 bases, with 8 bases left between them. CDR1 is MNHEY and CDR2 is SVGEGT in the germline V gene. The CDR3 nucleotides read TGTGCCAGCAGTACCCTTTATAGCAATCAGCCCCAGCATTTT. Its translation is CASSTLYSNQPQHF.

The CDR3 here is CASSRMGGGTEAFF. The DNA of the CDR3 is TGCGCCAGCAGCCGGATGGGCGGAGGGACTGAAGCTTTCTTT. The V call is TRBV5-1, the J call TRBJ1-1; D gene uncertain. Germline V gene data show CDR1 as SGHRS and CDR2 as YFSETQ. The CDR3 runs to 14 residues. V lost 4 bases, J lost 5 bases, and 15 bases lay in between.

As regards this clonotype: A junction end diverges from the germline sequence, so it may reflect a read error. This chain joins TRBV9 and TRBJ2-5; D is tentatively TRBD1 or TRBD2 (5 bases each). Germline V CDR1 and CDR2: SGDLS, YYNGEE. There are 16 residues in the CDR3. The CDR3 loop is CASSVGVLEVGETQCF. In DNA form, the CDR3 reads TGTGCCAGCAGCGTTGGGGTACTGGAGGTGGGGGAGACCCAGTGCTTC. Full variable domain (outside the CDR3, taken from reference TRBV9 and TRBJ2-5): DSGVTQTPKHLITATGQRVTLRCSPRSGDLSVYWYQQSLDQGLQFLIQYYNGEERAKGNILERFSAQQFPDLHSELNLSSLELGDSALYFCASSVGVLEVGETQCFGPGTRLLVL.

This clonotype has only a few counts. The chain recombines TRBV29-1 with TRBJ1-2; D is ambiguous. This CDR3 has 12 residues. Germline CDR1 SQVTM, CDR2 ANQGSEA. Trimming took off 7 bases at V and 8 bases at J, with 17 bases between the two ends. CDR3 in DNA: TGCAGCGGGTCGGGGATACGAGGGGGCTACACCTTC. Protein: CSGSGIRGGYTF.

This clonotype was observed a handful of times. DNA for the CDR3: TGTGCCTGGATGGGGGTTAGGGATGAGCAGTTCTTC. Its translation: CAWMGVRDEQFF. The chain couples TRBV30 to TRBJ2-1; tentatively, D is TRBD1 or TRBD2 (5 bases each). V gave up 4 bases and J gave up 8 bases, with 12 bases separating them. The length of the CDR3 is 12 residues. CDR1 is GTSNPN, CDR2 SVGIG, per germline (reference sequence).